This is a list of T cell receptor beta chains from one sample in a study of early T cells in non-severe SARS-CoV-2 infection. Using its own MiXCR run on the 5' RACE reads, TCRdb lists one record per CDR3 protein. The table lists roughly 50,000 distinct CDR3 sequences, roughly 8% of them singletons. Sample: whole blood. Receptor source: an adult who was a healthcare worker with PCR-confirmed SARS-CoV-2 infection or an uninfected control (not recorded which). CDR3s include the opening cysteine and the closing phenylalanine or tryptophan. D genes are given only for firm matches. Rows may omit the clone size; those that give it use once, few, many or a size class.

v_call,d_call,clone_size,j_call,cdr3_nt,cdr3_aa
TRBV6-7,-,few,TRBJ2-2,TGTGCCAGCAGTTACTCGACGGGGGATACCGGGGAGCTGTTTTTT,CASSYSTGDTGELFF
TRBV10-1,-,many,TRBJ1-3,TGCGCCAGCAGTGAGTCGAATATTGGAAACACCATATATTTT,CASSESNIGNTIYF
TRBV3-2,-,-,TRBJ2-7,TGTGCCAGCAGCTCGCACAGGGAGCCTTACGAGCAGTACTTC,CASSSHREPYEQYF
TRBV3-1,-,many,TRBJ1-4,TGTGCCAGCAGCCAAGTTGGAGGGCGAAGGTCAACTAATGAAAAACTGTTTTTT,CASSQVGGRRSTNEKLFF
TRBV23-1,-,many,TRBJ2-2,TGCGCCAGCAGTCAATCACTTGGACACCCGCTGGAGTACACCGGGGAGCTGTTTTTT,CASSQSLGHPLEYTGELFF
TRBV2,-,-,TRBJ1-2,TGTGCCAGCAGTGAAGGGGGGCCAGACTATGGCTACACCTTC,CASSEGGPDYGYTF
TRBV9,-,-,TRBJ2-5,TGTGCCAGCAGCGTAGGCGGGATCCCAGAGACCCAGTACTTC,CASSVGGIPETQYF
TRBV7-9,-,many,TRBJ1-1,TGTGCCAGCAGCCCGGACAGTGAAGCTTTCTTT,CASSPDSEAFF
TRBV5-4,-,many,TRBJ2-2,TGTGCCAGCAGACCCCTTGACGCCCCTACCGGGGAGCTGTTTTTT,CASRPLDAPTGELFF
TRBV10-3,-,many,TRBJ2-1,TGTGCCATCAGTTTTCAGAGCTCCTACAATGAGCAGTTCTTC,CAISFQSSYNEQFF
TRBV9,-,-,TRBJ2-7,TGTGCCAGCAGCCCAGCCATAGGGAACTACGAGCAGTACTTC,CASSPAIGNYEQYF
TRBV13,TRBD1,-,TRBJ2-7,TGTGCCAGCACGCCTCCTTGGACAGGGCAATACGAGCAGTACTTC,CASTPPWTGQYEQYF
TRBV7-8,TRBD1,-,TRBJ2-7,TGTGCCAGCAGCTTAGACCGGACAGGGGGCAACGAGCAGTACTTC,CASSLDRTGGNEQYF
TRBV28,-,many,TRBJ1-5,TGTGCCAGCAGTTTATTCGGGGAAGGTCAGCCCCAGCATTTT,CASSLFGEGQPQHF
TRBV4-3,TRBD2,many,TRBJ2-1,TGCGCCAGCAGCCAAGACTGGCTAGCGGGAGGGTACAATGAGCAGTTCTTC,CASSQDWLAGGYNEQFF
TRBV4-1,-,medium-sized,TRBJ1-4,TGCGCCAGCAGCGTCGGACAGATCAATGAAAAACTGTTTTTT,CASSVGQINEKLFF
TRBV5-1,TRBD1,once,TRBJ2-2,TGCACCAGCAGCGGGATCGGACAGGGGACCGGGGAGCTGTTTTTT,CTSSGIGQGTGELFF
TRBV2,-,few,TRBJ2-1,TGTGCCAGCAGTAATACAGGGTTCTCCTACAATGAGCAGTTCTTC,CASSNTGFSYNEQFF
TRBV28,-,many,TRBJ2-7,TGTGCCAGCAGTTTATCCCCCGAGCAGTACTTC,CASSLSPEQYF
TRBV20-1,TRBD2,many,TRBJ2-1,TGCAGTGCCACACTACTAGCGGGCCTAGGGCATGAGCAGTTCTTC,CSATLLAGLGHEQFF
TRBV28,-,many,TRBJ2-7,TGTGCCAGTGGGGGGGGCCCGGGCGACGAGCAGTACTTC,CASGGGPGDEQYF
TRBV20-1,-,few,TRBJ2-7,TGCAGTGCTCTTTCCGGGTCCTCCTCCTACGAGCAGTACTTC,CSALSGSSSYEQYF
TRBV6-6,-,few,TRBJ2-5,TGTGCCAGCAAAGACACGGGGGTTCAAGAGACCCAGTACTTC,CASKDTGVQETQYF
TRBV19,-,-,TRBJ1-2,TGTGCCAGTACCCCTCGGGGGGCCAGGACCTATGGCTACACCTTC,CASTPRGARTYGYTF
TRBV7-9,-,many,TRBJ1-1,TGTGCCAGCAGCCCCGACAGGTTGAACACTGAAGCTTTCTTT,CASSPDRLNTEAFF
TRBV4-3,-,-,TRBJ2-7,TGCGCCAGCAGCCAAGATTCCCCCCTCTCCTACGAGCAGTACTTC,CASSQDSPLSYEQYF
TRBV12-3/TRBV12-4,TRBD1,-,TRBJ1-5,TGTGCCAGCAGTTTAAGAGGACAGGGAGGACCGGATCAGCCCCAGCATTTT,CASSLRGQGGPDQPQHF
TRBV7-2,TRBD2,-,TRBJ2-7,TGTGCCAGCAGCGCGGGACTACTTTACGAGCAGTACTTC,CASSAGLLYEQYF
TRBV19,-,many,TRBJ1-5,TGTGCCAGTAGTTTGGCCTCATTGATAGTACTGGGCAATCAGCCCCAGCATTTT,CASSLASLIVLGNQPQHF
TRBV6-2/TRBV6-3,TRBD2,few,TRBJ2-5,TGTGCCAGCAGTGCAACTAGCGGGATGACAGAGACCCAGTACTTC,CASSATSGMTETQYF
TRBV7-9,TRBD1,-,TRBJ1-6,TGTGCCAGCAGCCCCCGGACAGGGCCAAATTCACCCCTCCACTTT,CASSPRTGPNSPLHF
TRBV20-1,TRBD2,many,TRBJ2-1,TGCAGTGTATCCGGGACTAGCGGGAGCAACGGGAATGAGCAGTTCTTC,CSVSGTSGSNGNEQFF
TRBV28,TRBD1,many,TRBJ2-7,TGTGCCAGCAGTTTGAAGGGGACAGGGGGCTACGAGCAGTACTTC,CASSLKGTGGYEQYF
TRBV10-3,-,once,TRBJ2-7,TGTGCCATCAGTGAGTCGATCGGGGGAGGTTACGAGCAGTACTTC,CAISESIGGGYEQYF
TRBV7-7,-,-,TRBJ2-2,TGTGCTAGCAGCTTAGGAGGGACGAACACCGGGGAGCTGTTTTTT,CASSLGGTNTGELFF
TRBV28,-,medium-sized,TRBJ1-5,TGTGCCAGCAGTTACCTACGGGGGGCCGGCAATCAGCCCCAGCATTTT,CASSYLRGAGNQPQHF
TRBV29-1,-,few,TRBJ1-4,TGCAGCGTTGAATGGAGATTGAAACTGTTTTTT,CSVEWRLKLFF
TRBV7-9,-,few,TRBJ2-4,TGTGCCAGCAGCTTCGGACGGGACATTCAGTACTTC,CASSFGRDIQYF
TRBV10-1,-,-,TRBJ1-2,TGCGCCAGTCTCGGACAGCTTCTAGATGGCTACACCTTC,CASLGQLLDGYTF
TRBV29-1,-,few,TRBJ2-7,TGCAGCGCCTACAAGGGGGGCGCCGGTTACGAGCAGTACTTC,CSAYKGGAGYEQYF
TRBV6-2/TRBV6-3,-,-,TRBJ2-7,TGTGCCAGCAGTTATTCGACAAATACCTACGAGCAGTACTTC,CASSYSTNTYEQYF
TRBV2,-,many,TRBJ2-1,TGTGCCAGCAGTGAACGAAAGGGGTTTAACAATGAGCAGTTCTTC,CASSERKGFNNEQFF
TRBV13,-,-,TRBJ2-1,TGTGCCAGCACCCAGTCAGGGGAGCCCTACAATGAGCAGTTCTTC,CASTQSGEPYNEQFF
TRBV4-2,-,-,TRBJ1-1,TGTGCCAGCAGCCATGAATCGCATAGGACTGAAGCTTTCTTT,CASSHESHRTEAFF
TRBV7-7,-,-,TRBJ2-1,TGTGCTAGCAGCCGAATCACCGCCGGGGTCCATGAGCAGTTCTTC,CASSRITAGVHEQFF
TRBV6-4,-,many,TRBJ2-3,TGTGCCAGCATTTATCCTCCCGGGGGTACAGATACGCAGTATTTT,CASIYPPGGTDTQYF
TRBV6-5,-,-,TRBJ1-3,TGTGCCAGCAGGAGGGACGGGACTGGAAACACCATATATTTT,CASRRDGTGNTIYF
TRBV6-4,-,many,TRBJ2-3,TGTGCCAGCAGTGAGCGGGAAGAGGGCGCAGATACGCAGTATTTT,CASSEREEGADTQYF
TRBV15,-,many,TRBJ1-1,TGTGCCACCAGCAGAGGCGGGGTTACTGAAGCTTTCTTT,CATSRGGVTEAFF
TRBV4-1,-,many,TRBJ2-1,TGCGCCAGCAGCCAAGATCCGGACAGACTCCCCTACAATGAGCAGTTCTTC,CASSQDPDRLPYNEQFF